This passage covers 15 T cell receptor beta chains from one sample sequenced in a study of blood T cells in healthy people across ages. Next came a second PCR, run for about 7 to 11 cycles, which used a sample-barcoded 5' primer along with a J-beta primer mix. In TCRdb, the 5' RACE reads were re-called with MiXCR into one record per CDR3 protein. The sample contains over 1,300,000 distinct CDR3 sequences, roughly 59% of which appear only once. Sample: blood. The receptors originated from a man between 18 and 29 years old in good health.

The table lists this clonotype with a few counts. V usage is TRBV10-3 and J usage is TRBJ2-3, with D unresolved. V was clipped by 10 bases and J by 7 bases, with 9 bases between them. Germline assignment: CDR1 ENHRY and CDR2 SYGVKD. This CDR3 is built from 10 residues. The CDR3 spells CATMENTQYF. The CDR3 coding sequence is TGTGCCACCATGGAGAATACGCAGTATTTT.

V and J are TRBV29-1 and TRBJ1-2; 8 bases match TRBD1. Germline CDR1 reads SQVTM; CDR2 reads ANQGSEA. The CDR3 is 14 amino acids. The trim removed 7 bases at V and 4 bases at J, leaving 11 bases unmatched. The CDR3 loop is CSAERRGRGYGYTF. The CDR3, as DNA: TGCAGCGCAGAACGCAGGGGGCGAGGCTATGGCTACACCTTC.

V and J are TRBV5-1 and TRBJ1-2; 8 bases fit TRBD1. The CDR3 runs to 15 residues. The germline CDR1 and CDR2 sequences are SGHRS and YFSETQ. The trim removed 2 bases at V and 6 bases at J, leaving 9 bases unmatched. DNA of the CDR3: TGCGCCAGCAGCTTAGAACAGGGGGAGATCGATGGCTACACCTTC. Its protein product is CASSLEQGEIDGYTF.

This chain connects TRBV19 to TRBJ2-1; TRBD2 agrees at 9 bases. CDR1 and CDR2 from the germline V gene are LNHDA and SQIVND (reference sequence). This CDR3 comprises 16 residues. The ends lost 1 base at V and 6 bases at J; junction bases unmatched: 7. CDR3 sequence reads: CASSIGGGLAFNEQFF. Written as DNA, the CDR3 is TGTGCCAGTAGTATAGGGGGCGGACTAGCGTTCAATGAGCAGTTCTTC. Based on the CDR3 plus reference TRBV19 and TRBJ2-1, the full variable domain is DGGITQSPKYLFRKEGQNVTLSCEQNLNHDAMYWYRQDPGQGLRLIYYSQIVNDFQKGDIAEGYSVSREKKESFPLTVTSAQKNPTAFYLCASSIGGGLAFNEQFFGPGTRLTVL.

The V and J genes are TRBV7-2 and TRBJ1-6, with D maybe TRBD1 (5 bases). Looked up from germline, CDR1 is SGHTA and CDR2 is FQGNSA. The germline V and J ends were trimmed by 1 base and 9 bases, with 13 bases remaining between them. The CDR3 contains 15 residues. CDR3 nucleotide sequence: TGTGCCAGCAGCTTAGAGGGGCCAGGGAGTTCACCCCTCCACTTT. It encodes CASSLEGPGSSPLHF.

The chain has TRBV6-5 and TRBJ2-7; D possibly corresponds to TRBD2 (5 bases). The J call is in doubt because the DNA end fits TRBJ2-5 better. CDR1 is MNHEY, CDR2 SVGAGI, per germline. The CDR3 spans 14 residues. The CDR3 region is CASSLLGDVETQYF. As DNA, the CDR3 is TGTGCCAGCAGTCTACTAGGTGATGTCGAGACCCAGTACTTC.

The chain couples TRBV9 to TRBJ2-7, with D unclear. The CDR3 covers 14 residues. From germline, CDR1 is SGDLS and CDR2 YYNGEE. The ends were cut back, 0 bases at V and 4 bases at J, with 11 bases in the middle. The CDR3 nucleotides read TGTGCCAGCAGCGTAGGAGACCTTACGTACGAGCAGTACTTC. Translating gives CASSVGDLTYEQYF.

This clonotype has just a few counts. The chain carries TRBV20-1 and TRBJ2-7; D is tentatively TRBD1 or TRBD2 (5 bases each). This CDR3 has 12 amino acids. V dropped 4 bases and J dropped 4 bases, with 11 bases sitting between them. Germline V gene lookup returns CDR1 DFQATT and CDR2 SNEGSKA (reference sequence). The CDR3: CSATGTGYEQYF. The CDR3 DNA sequence: TGCAGTGCTACCGGGACCGGGTACGAGCAGTACTTC.

The V and J genes are TRBV20-1 and TRBJ2-7, with TRBD2 identical over 7 bases. V gave up 6 bases and J gave up 6 bases; unmatched junction bases: 5. The CDR3 length is 11 residues. Per germline, CDR1 DFQATT and CDR2 SNEGSKA (reference sequence). The CDR3 nucleotides read TGCAGTGCCGCCCCGGGGGGCGAGCAGTACTTC. Translating it yields CSAAPGGEQYF.

The chain combines TRBV12-3 or TRBV12-4 with TRBJ2-1, with 9 positions matching TRBD1. The CDR3 runs 13 residues. The V gene end was trimmed by 8 bases and the J gene end by 5 bases; junction bases not matched to a gene: 4. The CDR3 nucleotides read TGTGCCAGCCTCCGACAGGGGGACAATGAGCAGTTCTTC. Translation gives CASLRQGDNEQFF.

The chain uses TRBV4-1 and TRBJ1-1; D is unclear. Trimming pared 0 bases from V and 0 bases from J, leaving 14 bases between. Germline CDR1 is MGHRA and CDR2 is YSYEKL. This CDR3 region has 17 residues. The CDR3 region has the DNA TGCGCCAGCAGCCAAGAATTCGGAACCGAGCTGAACACTGAAGCTTTCTTT. This translates into CASSQEFGTELNTEAFF.

The chain uses TRBV5-1 and TRBJ1-2; D is unclear. This CDR3 is built from 15 residues. V was cut by 3 bases and J by 3 bases, with 15 bases left in between. The V gene's germline CDR1 is SGHRS and CDR2 YFSETQ. The CDR3 is CASSSQPTEYYGYTF. The CDR3 DNA is TGCGCCAGCAGCTCCCAACCGACGGAATACTATGGCTACACCTTC.

Only a few counts were recorded for this clonotype. The chain employs TRBV29-1 and TRBJ2-1, with TRBD1 identical over 8 bases. The germline gives CDR1 SQVTM, CDR2 ANQGSEA. This CDR3 is 13 amino acids long. The V and J ends lost 8 bases and 3 bases, in that order; junction bases with no gene match: 6. DNA for the CDR3: TGCAGCTCGGGACAGGAGGGCTACAATGAGCAGTTCTTC. It encodes CSSGQEGYNEQFF.

V is TRBV7-9 and J is TRBJ2-3; tentatively, D is TRBD2 (7 bases). CDR1 is SEHNR, CDR2 FQNEAQ, per germline (reference sequence). V dropped 6 bases and J dropped 4 bases, with 14 bases sitting between them. CDR3 length equals 14 residues. CDR3 region: CASSSTGRADTQYF. The CDR3 bases are TGTGCCAGCAGTTCTACAGGGAGGGCAGATACGCAGTATTTT.

Only a few counts were recorded for this clonotype. V gene TRBV6-5 combines with J gene TRBJ1-1; D gene unclear. Germline CDR1 reads MNHEY; CDR2 reads SVGAGI. V was pared by 5 bases and J by 0 bases, with 10 bases between. The CDR3 has 14 residues. For the CDR3, the DNA is TGTGCCAGCAGTGTTTCAGCTATGAACACTGAAGCTTTCTTT. It encodes CASSVSAMNTEAFF.